This T cell receptor (beta chain) was documented in a study of blood T cell repertoires in COVID-19 (dated by TCRdb to 2019 to 2021). At the level of the whole study: Samples from collaborators originated in the United States, Italy and Spain and spanned both the acute and convalescent phases of COVID-19. The dataset comprised deeply sampled blood TCRbeta repertoires from subjects exposed to, actively infected with, or recovered from COVID-19. The repertoires were made available in a free public database intended to serve as a resource for research on the immune response to SARS-CoV-2. The prospective study material was composed of cDNA or gDNA derived from T cells, B-cell-depleted T cells, or PBMCs. Samples were obtained from the ongoing ImmuneRACE study (first 160 participants) and from 1,254 subjects provided by 6 global collaborators. A de-identified subject ID, COVID-19 status, age in years and sex were almost always included in the sample metadata. Where available, HLA class I and class II types were taken from metadata supplied by the sample provider and were not determined by assay-based typing. Paper-wide results and their limitations: The quantity of clinical and demographic metadata differed by source and by participant and was supplied without curation.

The CDR3 numbers 14 residues from cysteine through phenylalanine. Of all the DNA, just the CDR3 is kept, 42 bases in frame from base 1. The germline V gene yields KGHSH for CDR1 and LQKENI for CDR2. Compared with germline, V lacks 3 bases and J lacks 6 bases; bases without a gene match: 8. A remark on this clone: This receptor's antigen is unknown. No quality values exist for individual bases; no much larger clone is one base distant.

The immunoSEQ Assay, a bias-controlled multiplex PCR, was used to amplify TCRbeta CDR3 regions from genomic DNA. Concerning the study's data processing: Nucleated cell counts per sample were estimated from amplification of reference gene primers within the assay. To quantify the absolute abundance of each unique TCRbeta CDR3 rearrangement, sequence reads were collapsed and filtered. For each sample, productive Simpson clonality was calculated as the square root of Simpson's diversity index over productive rearrangements. This is the immuneACCESS table as TCRdb keeps it, with only in-frame sequences that have V and J called. A part of the clones is gone; compared with another copy, unresolved V genes explain less than half, and the rest is unexplained. The V and J calls and clone size were taken over from that table, and D and trimming were inferred from the DNA. This sample gives about 220,000 clones in total; approximately 82% of them show up just once. Jointly, the top ten make up 9.7% of the sample.

The collaborating institutions used their own protocols to collect whole blood in K2EDTA tubes. For TCRbeta analysis, collaborators shipped samples as frozen whole blood, isolated PBMCs, or DNA extracted from either of those sample types. The source material was peripheral blood. The receptor's source is a man between 45 and 60 years old with active or convalescent COVID-19. In this chain, TRBV18 is recombined with TRBJ2-7, and 7 bases in between align with TRBD1. This receptor carries the CDR3 CASSPQTGFGEQYF. The bases read TGTGCCAGCTCACCCCAGACAGGGTTCGGCGAGCAGTACTTC.